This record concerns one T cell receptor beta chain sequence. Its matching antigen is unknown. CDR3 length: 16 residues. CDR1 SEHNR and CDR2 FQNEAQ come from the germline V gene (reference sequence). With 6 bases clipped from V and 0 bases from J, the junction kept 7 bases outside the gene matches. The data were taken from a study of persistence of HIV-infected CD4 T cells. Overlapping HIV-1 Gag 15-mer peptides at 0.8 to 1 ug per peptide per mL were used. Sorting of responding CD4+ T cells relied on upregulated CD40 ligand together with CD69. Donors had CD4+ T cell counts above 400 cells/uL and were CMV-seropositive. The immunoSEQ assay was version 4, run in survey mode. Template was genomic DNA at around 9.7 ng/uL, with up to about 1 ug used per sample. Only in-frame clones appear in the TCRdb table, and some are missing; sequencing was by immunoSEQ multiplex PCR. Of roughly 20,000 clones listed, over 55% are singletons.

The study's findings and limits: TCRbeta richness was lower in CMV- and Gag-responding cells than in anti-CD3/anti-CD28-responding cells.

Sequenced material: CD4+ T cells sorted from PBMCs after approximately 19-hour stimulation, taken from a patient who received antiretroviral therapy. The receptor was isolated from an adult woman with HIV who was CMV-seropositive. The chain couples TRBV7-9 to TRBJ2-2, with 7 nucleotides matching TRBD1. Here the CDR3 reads CASRPTGTSNTGELFF. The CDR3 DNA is TGTGCCAGCAGACCGACAGGGACCTCGAACACCGGGGAGCTGTTTTTT.